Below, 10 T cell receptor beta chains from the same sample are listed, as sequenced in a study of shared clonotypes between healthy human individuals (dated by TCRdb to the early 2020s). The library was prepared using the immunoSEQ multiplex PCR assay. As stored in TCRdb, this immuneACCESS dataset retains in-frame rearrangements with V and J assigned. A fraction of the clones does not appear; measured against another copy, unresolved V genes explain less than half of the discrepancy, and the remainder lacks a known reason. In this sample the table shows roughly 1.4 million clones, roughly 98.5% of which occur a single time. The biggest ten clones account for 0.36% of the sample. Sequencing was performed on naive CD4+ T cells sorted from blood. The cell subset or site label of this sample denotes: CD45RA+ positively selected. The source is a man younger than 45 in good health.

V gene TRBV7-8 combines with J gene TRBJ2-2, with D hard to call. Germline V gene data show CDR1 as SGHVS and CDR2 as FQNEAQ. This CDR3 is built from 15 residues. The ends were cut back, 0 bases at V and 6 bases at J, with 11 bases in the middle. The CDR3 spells CASSLAGFDSGELFF. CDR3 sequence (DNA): TGTGCCAGCAGCTTAGCAGGGTTTGATTCCGGGGAGCTGTTTTTT.

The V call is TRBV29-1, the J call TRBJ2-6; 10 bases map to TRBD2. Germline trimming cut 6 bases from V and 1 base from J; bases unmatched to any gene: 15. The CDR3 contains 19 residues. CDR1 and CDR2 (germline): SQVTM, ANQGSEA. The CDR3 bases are TGCAGCGTCGAACTTACCCTAGCGGGAGAGGCTTCTGGGGCCAACGTCCTGACTTTC. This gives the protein CSVELTLAGEASGANVLTF.

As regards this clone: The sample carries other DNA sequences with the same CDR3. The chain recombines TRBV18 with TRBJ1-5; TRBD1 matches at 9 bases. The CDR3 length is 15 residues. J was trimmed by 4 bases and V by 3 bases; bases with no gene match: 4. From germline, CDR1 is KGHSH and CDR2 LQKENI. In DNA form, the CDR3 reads TGTGCCAGCTCACCGGGACAGGGCGGAAATCAGCCCCAGCATTTT. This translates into CASSPGQGGNQPQHF.

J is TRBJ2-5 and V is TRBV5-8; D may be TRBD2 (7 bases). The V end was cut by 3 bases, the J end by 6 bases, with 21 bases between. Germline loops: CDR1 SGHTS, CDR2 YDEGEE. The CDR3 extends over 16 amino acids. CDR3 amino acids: CASSWGGASALKTQYF. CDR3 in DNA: TGTGCCAGCAGCTGGGGGGGGGCTAGCGCCCTAAAGACCCAGTACTTC.

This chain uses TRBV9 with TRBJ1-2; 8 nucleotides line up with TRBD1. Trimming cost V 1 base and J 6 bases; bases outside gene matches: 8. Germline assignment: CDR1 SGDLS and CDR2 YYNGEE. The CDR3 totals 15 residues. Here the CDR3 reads CASSVLGQGTHGYTF. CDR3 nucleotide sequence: TGTGCCAGCAGCGTACTCGGACAGGGAACCCATGGCTACACCTTC. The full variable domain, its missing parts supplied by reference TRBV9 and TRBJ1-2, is DSGVTQTPKHLITATGQRVTLRCSPRSGDLSVYWYQQSLDQGLQFLIQYYNGEERAKGNILERFSAQQFPDLHSELNLSSLELGDSALYFCASSVLGQGTHGYTFGSGTRLTVV.

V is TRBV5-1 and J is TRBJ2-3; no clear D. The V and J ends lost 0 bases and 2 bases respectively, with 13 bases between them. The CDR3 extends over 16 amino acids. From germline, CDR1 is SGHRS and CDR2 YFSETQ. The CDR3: CASSLAGPHNTDTQYF. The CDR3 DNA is TGCGCCAGCAGCTTGGCCGGCCCTCATAACACAGATACGCAGTATTTT.

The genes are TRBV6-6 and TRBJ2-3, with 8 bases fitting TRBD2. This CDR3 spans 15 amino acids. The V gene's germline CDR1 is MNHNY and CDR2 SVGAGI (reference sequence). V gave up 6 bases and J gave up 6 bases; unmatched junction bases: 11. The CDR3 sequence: CASSSGTRESDTQYF. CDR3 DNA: TGTGCCAGCAGCTCCGGGACTAGAGAGTCCGATACGCAGTATTTT.

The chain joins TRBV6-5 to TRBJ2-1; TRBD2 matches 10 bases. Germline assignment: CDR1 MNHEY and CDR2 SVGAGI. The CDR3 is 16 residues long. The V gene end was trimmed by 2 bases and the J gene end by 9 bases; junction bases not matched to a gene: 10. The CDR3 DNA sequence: TGTGCCAGCAGTTACAACAAAGCGGGAGGGATCGGTGAGCAGTTCTTC. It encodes CASSYNKAGGIGEQFF.

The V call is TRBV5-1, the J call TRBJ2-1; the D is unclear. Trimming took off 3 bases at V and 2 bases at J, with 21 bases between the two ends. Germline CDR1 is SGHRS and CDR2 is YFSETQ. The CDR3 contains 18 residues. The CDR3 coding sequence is TGCGCCAGCAGCTCACAACCCCCGGGTCTGGATGCCTACAATGAGCAGTTCTTC. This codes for CASSSQPPGLDAYNEQFF.

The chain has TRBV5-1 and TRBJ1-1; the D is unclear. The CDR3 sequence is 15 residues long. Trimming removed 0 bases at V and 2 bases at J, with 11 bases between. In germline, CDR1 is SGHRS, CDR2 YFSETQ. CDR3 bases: TGCGCCAGCAGCTTGGTCGGAAGCAGCAACACTGAAGCTTTCTTT. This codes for CASSLVGSSNTEAFF.